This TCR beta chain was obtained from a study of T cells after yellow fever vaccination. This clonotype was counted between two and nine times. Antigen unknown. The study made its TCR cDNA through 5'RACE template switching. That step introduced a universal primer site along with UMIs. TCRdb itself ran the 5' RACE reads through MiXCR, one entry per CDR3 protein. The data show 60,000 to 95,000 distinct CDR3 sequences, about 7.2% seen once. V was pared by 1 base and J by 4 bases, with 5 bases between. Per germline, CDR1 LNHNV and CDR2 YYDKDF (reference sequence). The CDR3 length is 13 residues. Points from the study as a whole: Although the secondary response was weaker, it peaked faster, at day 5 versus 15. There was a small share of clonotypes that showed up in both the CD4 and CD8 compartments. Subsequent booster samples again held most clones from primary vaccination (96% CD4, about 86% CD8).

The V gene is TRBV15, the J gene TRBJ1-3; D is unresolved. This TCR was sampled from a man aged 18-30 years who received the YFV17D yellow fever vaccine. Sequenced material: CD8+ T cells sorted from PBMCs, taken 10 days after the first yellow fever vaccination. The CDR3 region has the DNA TGTGCCACCAGCAGAGCCGACGGAAACACCATATATTTT. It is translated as CATSRADGNTIYF.